Sequencing of this T cell receptor (beta chain) was carried out in a study of blood T cell repertoires in COVID-19. Turning to the study itself: T cells, B-cell-depleted T cells, or PBMCs supplied cDNA or gDNA.

Under the authors' procedure: Reference gene primer amplification gave nucleated cell count estimates. Sequencing was performed with immunoSEQ multiplex PCR; in TCRdb, only in-frame clones are kept and a portion is missing. Clone size and the V and J calls come from that table; the DNA yielded D and trimming. The data show approximately 240,000 clones, roughly 86% seen once. The CDR3 spans 18 residues. The sequencing sample was made of peripheral blood. The TCR originated in a woman between 25 and 40 years old who had recovered from COVID-19. The J gene is TRBJ1-2, the V gene TRBV21-1; TRBD1, the D gene given by the table, was not confirmed from the DNA. TRBV21-1 is designated a pseudogene. Here the CDR3 DNA reads TGTGCCAGCAAAGAGCCCCCGTACAGACAGGCCGTCGGCTATGGCTACACCTTC. Its translation: CASKEPPYRQAVGYGYTF.